This T cell receptor beta chain was documented in a study of CD8 T cells in Susac syndrome. Study overall: When blood was collected, patients with Susac syndrome were therapy-naive, were taking corticosteroids, or were receiving intravenous immunoglobulin alone.

In Susac syndrome patients, recently defined diagnostic criteria for definite or probable disease were met. An amount of RNA that ranged from roughly 0.45 to 1 ug was reverse transcribed with random hexamers. The authors amplified TCR beta CDR3 across 54 Vbeta and 13 Jbeta using immunoSEQ multiplex PCR. In TCRdb, the immunoSEQ multiplex PCR reads were re-called with MiXCR into one record per CDR3 protein. The table lists fewer than 140,000 distinct CDR3 sequences, 94% of them singletons. The source is a human donor with Susac syndrome. The sample was CD8+ T cells from PBMCs.

CDR3 nucleotides: TGTGCCATCAGTGAGGGCGGGGCTGAGACCCAGTACTTC. Translated, it gives CAISEGGAETQYF. The V and J genes are TRBV10-3 and TRBJ2-5; D possibly corresponds to TRBD2 (6 bases). Trimming removed 2 bases at V and 5 bases at J, with 9 bases between. CDR1 ENHRY and CDR2 SYGVKD come from the germline V gene. The CDR3 covers 13 residues.